A selection of T cell receptor beta chains follows, all from one sample in a study of T-cell reconstitution after alpha-beta-depleted transplantation in children. TCRdb fed the PCR reads into MiXCR, producing one record per CDR3 protein. This sample carries more than 15,000 distinct CDR3 sequences, roughly 12% of them seen once, and the ten largest clones take 70% to 80%. Source: PBMCs, mostly from graft donor cells, taken 180 days after TCRalphabeta/CD19-depleted stem cell transplant. The receptor source for this set is a boy under two years old who had a stem cell transplant for Wiskott-Aldrich syndrome, so the T cells may come from the graft donor. The conserved cysteine and the conserved F or W are not part of the CDR3 here.

length: 13
J: TRBJ2-1
V: TRBV7-9
CDR3: ASSFRLADYNEQF

length: 12
J: TRBJ1-5
V: TRBV12-3/TRBV12-4
CDR3: ASRVTGDNQPQH

length: 13
J: TRBJ1-4
V: TRBV20-1
CDR3: SATIDSATNEKLF

length: 13
J: TRBJ1-1
V: TRBV5-6
CDR3: ASSTDRTVNTEAF

length: 9
J: TRBJ1-1
V: TRBV7-9
CDR3: ASSWRAEAF

length: 11
J: TRBJ2-1
V: TRBV7-9
CDR3: ASREGQGNEQF

length: 11
J: TRBJ2-7
V: TRBV20-1
CDR3: SALYPGIYEQY

length: 13
J: TRBJ2-2
V: TRBV5-1
CDR3: ASSLTGKNTGELF

length: 13
J: TRBJ2-3
V: TRBV4-2
CDR3: ASSSGQPSTDTQY

length: 14
J: TRBJ2-3
V: TRBV18
CDR3: ASSLGRPGDADTQY

length: 10
J: TRBJ2-7
V: TRBV28
CDR3: ASGRTRYEQY

length: 11
J: TRBJ2-7
V: TRBV7-8
CDR3: ASSLAEGREQY

length: 14
J: TRBJ2-7
V: TRBV7-9
CDR3: ASSSGLAGITYEQY

length: 13
J: TRBJ2-7
V: TRBV4-1
CDR3: ASSPLGITSYEQY

length: 10
J: TRBJ2-3
V: TRBV27
CDR3: ASSQGRDTQY

length: 14
J: TRBJ2-7
V: TRBV7-6
CDR3: ASSLLQGLAGAEQY

length: 11
J: TRBJ1-4
V: TRBV29-1
CDR3: SEMLAKEEKLF

length: 11
J: TRBJ2-7
V: TRBV12-3/TRBV12-4
CDR3: ASSSRDLSEQY

length: 11
J: TRBJ2-5
V: TRBV5-1
CDR3: ASSLFGRETQY

length: 14
J: TRBJ2-3
V: TRBV5-1
CDR3: ASSTSPGGTKDTQY

length: 13
J: TRBJ2-2
V: TRBV7-2
CDR3: ASRTSGTNTGELF

length: 14
J: TRBJ2-1
V: TRBV11-1
CDR3: ASSLKRSSSYNEQF

length: 11
J: TRBJ1-1
V: TRBV28
CDR3: ASSSTEYTEAF

length: 11
J: TRBJ1-1
V: TRBV5-6
CDR3: ASSLSMNTEAF

length: 13
J: TRBJ1-1
V: TRBV5-6
CDR3: ASSPYRELNTEAF

length: 10
J: TRBJ2-7
V: TRBV20-1
CDR3: SASGQGYEQY

length: 13
J: TRBJ2-7
V: TRBV7-9
CDR3: ASSLRKDTFYEQY

length: 12
J: TRBJ1-6
V: TRBV28
CDR3: ASSLRGYNSPLH

length: 12
J: TRBJ2-7
V: TRBV9
CDR3: ASRRSLYNDEQY

length: 9
J: TRBJ2-7
V: TRBV24-1
CDR3: ATSNLYEQY

length: 13
J: TRBJ2-3
V: TRBV7-9
CDR3: ASSLGDHNTDTQY

length: 12
J: TRBJ1-6
V: TRBV12-3/TRBV12-4
CDR3: ASSTTGGNSPLH

length: 12
J: TRBJ2-3
V: TRBV27
CDR3: ASSLLAGADTQY

length: 14
J: TRBJ2-5
V: TRBV5-1
CDR3: ASSLGPRGVQETQY

length: 11
J: TRBJ2-7
V: TRBV7-9
CDR3: ASSSGGFYEQY

length: 13
J: TRBJ2-2
V: TRBV20-1
CDR3: SAREVVAGVGELF

length: 14
J: TRBJ2-7
V: TRBV7-2
CDR3: ASSLGSGRARDEQY

length: 14
J: TRBJ2-1
V: TRBV20-1
CDR3: SAPKREGPLYDEQF

length: 14
J: TRBJ2-3
V: TRBV5-1
CDR3: ASSLIPTGTTDTQY

length: 11
J: TRBJ2-1
V: TRBV11-2
CDR3: ASSSRVHNEQF

length: 11
J: TRBJ2-3
V: TRBV12-3/TRBV12-4
CDR3: ASSLGDLGTQY

length: 10
J: TRBJ1-1
V: TRBV7-9
CDR3: ASSRDRTNAF

length: 13
J: TRBJ2-1
V: TRBV29-1
CDR3: SVEDRDRGPNEQF

length: 15
J: TRBJ2-3
V: TRBV20-1
CDR3: SASSSGVPTSTDTQY

length: 13
J: TRBJ2-7
V: TRBV5-1
CDR3: ASSLGTGITYEQY